This T cell receptor (beta chain) was retrieved from a study of siplizumab effects on memory and regulatory T cells. It was at 37°C and for around 6 days that the mixed lymphocyte reaction cells were cocultured. In this sample, this clone turned up a few times. Its antigen is undetermined. The V end lost 3 bases, the J end lost 7 bases, and 18 bases lay between the germline ends. The germline CDR1 and CDR2 sequences are KGHSH and LQKENI. There are 16 residues in the CDR3. Per sample, about 100,000 TCR templates were assayed. Some clones are missing from TCRdb's copy, which holds only in-frame ones; the method was immunoSEQ multiplex PCR. The profile shows approximately 15,000 clones, 35% to 45% of them singletons.

This clonotype was obtained from a human donor in good health; the cells came from an allogeneic mixed lymphocyte reaction. Some clones in this sample may be carry-over from other donors' samples. V is TRBV18 and J is TRBJ2-2; TRBD2 might be the D (5 bases). Sequencing was performed on CFSE-low (dividing) CD4+ T cells sorted from an allogeneic mixed lymphocyte reaction. CDR3 nucleotides: TGTGCCAGCTCACCGCCTAGTACCCGGCGGGTCGGGGAGCTGTTTTTT. Residues: CASSPPSTRRVGELFF. The entire variable domain, with the rest obtained from reference TRBV18 and TRBJ2-2, is as follows: NAGVMQNPRHLVRRRGQEARLRCSPMKGHSHVYWYRQLPEEGLKFMVYLQKENIIDESGMPKERFSAEFPKEGPSILRIQQVVRGDSAAYFCASSPPSTRRVGELFFGEGSRLTVL.